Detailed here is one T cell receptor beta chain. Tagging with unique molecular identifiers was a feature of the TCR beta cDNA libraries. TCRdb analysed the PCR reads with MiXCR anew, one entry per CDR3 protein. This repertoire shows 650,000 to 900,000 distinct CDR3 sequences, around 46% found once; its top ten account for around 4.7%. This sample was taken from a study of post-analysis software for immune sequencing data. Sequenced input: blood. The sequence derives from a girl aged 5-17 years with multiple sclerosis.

CDR3 amino acids: CASSQGPTSGRETQYF. CDR3 in DNA: TGCGCCAGCAGCCAAGGCCCTACTAGCGGGAGAGAGACCCAGTACTTC. V gene TRBV4-3 combines with J gene TRBJ2-5; 11 bases line up with TRBD2. V trimming: 1 base; J trimming: 4 bases; junction bases outside the gene matches: 5. The CDR3 consists of 16 residues. Germline V gene lookup returns CDR1 LGHNA and CDR2 YSLEER.